This T cell receptor beta chain was observed in a study of T cells expressing NK-cell markers. Study-level background: CD3+CD56+NKG2C+, CD3+CD56+NKG2C- and CD3+CD56-NKG2C+ T cells, once sorted, supplied the TCR beta repertoires.

Template switching by 5'RACE with UMIs generated the TCR beta cDNA. TCRdb re-called the 5' RACE reads; one entry per CDR3 protein, DNA not given. The sample holds roughly 390,000 distinct CDR3 sequences. Sequenced sample: blood T cells: a sorted CD56 or NKG2C T cell subset, CD4+ or CD8+ T cells, or bulk PBMC T cells (not recorded which). The TCR sequence derives from a man aged 18 to 69 in good health.

The CDR3 sequence is CASSSQQGDEQFF. The rearrangement joins TRBV7-7 to TRBJ2-1; TCRdb returns TRBD1, unconfirmable since there is no DNA. CDR1 is SSHAT, CDR2 FNYEAQ, per germline (reference sequence). The CDR3 spans 13 residues.